This TCR beta chain was observed in a study of T cell repertoires in ileal Crohn's disease. Study-level background: 35% were active smokers at surgery; median disease duration was 7.9 years.

As for this clone: What it recognizes is unknown.

Patients were adults with ileal or ileocolonic Crohn's disease needing resection. Per sample, 500 to 650 nanograms of biopsy DNA were TCRB immunosequenced. TCRdb keeps only in-frame clones here, not all; method: immunoSEQ multiplex PCR. Here the sample spans approximately 15,000 clones, around 66% being singletons. Findings and limits, study-wide: Mucosal expansions were suggested to be mainly CD8 T cells.

There are 15 residues in the CDR3. Losses at the gene ends were 7 bases for V and 3 bases for J; bases not matched to a gene: 11. Germline CDR1 is LGHNT and CDR2 is FRNRAP. The rearrangement uses TRBV12-5 and TRBJ1-1, with 7 nucleotides matching TRBD1. This sequence was found in an adult with Crohn's disease. Sequencing was performed on ileal tissue. CDR3 sequence: CASVKGQPEDTEAFF. DNA of the CDR3: TGTGCTAGTGTAAAGGGACAGCCAGAGGACACTGAAGCTTTCTTT.